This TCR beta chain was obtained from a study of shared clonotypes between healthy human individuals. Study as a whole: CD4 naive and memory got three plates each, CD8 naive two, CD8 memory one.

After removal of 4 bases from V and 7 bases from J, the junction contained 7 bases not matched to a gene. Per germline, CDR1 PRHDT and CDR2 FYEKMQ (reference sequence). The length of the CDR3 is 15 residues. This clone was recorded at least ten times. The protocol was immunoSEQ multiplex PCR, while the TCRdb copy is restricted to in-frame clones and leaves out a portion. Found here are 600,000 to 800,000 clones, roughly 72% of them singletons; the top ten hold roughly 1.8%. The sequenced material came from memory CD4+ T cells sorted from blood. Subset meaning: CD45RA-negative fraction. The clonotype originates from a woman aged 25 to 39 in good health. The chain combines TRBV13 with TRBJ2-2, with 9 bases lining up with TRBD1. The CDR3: CASSWTGVLFGELFF. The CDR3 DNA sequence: TGTGCCAGCAGCTGGACAGGGGTTCTCTTCGGGGAGCTGTTTTTT.